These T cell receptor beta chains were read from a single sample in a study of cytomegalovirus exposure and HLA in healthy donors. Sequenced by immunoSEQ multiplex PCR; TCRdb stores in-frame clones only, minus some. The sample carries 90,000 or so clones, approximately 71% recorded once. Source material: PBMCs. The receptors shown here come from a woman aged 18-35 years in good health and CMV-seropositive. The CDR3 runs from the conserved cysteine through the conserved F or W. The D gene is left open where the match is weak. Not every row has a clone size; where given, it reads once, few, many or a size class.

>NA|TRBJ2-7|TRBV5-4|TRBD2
TGTGCCAGCAGCCGTAGCGGGAGACACGAGCAGTACTTC
CASSRSGRHEQYF
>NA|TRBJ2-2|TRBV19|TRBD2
TGTGCCAGAAGACGACTAGCGCCGAACACCGGGGAGCTGTTTTTT
CARRRLAPNTGELFF
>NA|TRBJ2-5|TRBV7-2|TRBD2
TGTGCCAGCACCAATCGGACTAGCGGGGTCCGAGAGACCCAGTACTTC
CASTNRTSGVRETQYF
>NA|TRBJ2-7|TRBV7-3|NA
TGTGCCAGCAGCTTAACGGGGGCGCGGGAGCAGTACTTC
CASSLTGAREQYF
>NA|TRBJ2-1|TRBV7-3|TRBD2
TGTGCCAGCAGCTCCCCCAAGGCGGGGGGGCGGGAGGGGTCCTACAATGAGCAGTTCTTC
CASSSPKAGGREGSYNEQFF
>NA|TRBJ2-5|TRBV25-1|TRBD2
TGTGCCAGCGGGACTAGCGGGAGACGGCAAGAGACCCAGTACTTC
CASGTSGRRQETQYF
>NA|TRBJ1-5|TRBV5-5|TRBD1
TGTGCCAGCAGCCGAAACTCAGGGGGCCCTCAGCCCCAGCATTTT
CASSRNSGGPQPQHF
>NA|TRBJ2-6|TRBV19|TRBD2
TGTGCCAGTAGTGGGATTCAGGGAGGGCCTGGGGCCAACGTCCTGACTTTC
CASSGIQGGPGANVLTF
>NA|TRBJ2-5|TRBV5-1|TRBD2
TGCGCCAGCAGTTTAGCGGGGGCGAAGGGCCAGTACTTC
CASSLAGAKGQYF
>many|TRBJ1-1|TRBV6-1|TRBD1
TGTGCCAGCAGTGAATGGGCAGGGGGCTTGAACACTGAAGCTTTCTTT
CASSEWAGGLNTEAFF
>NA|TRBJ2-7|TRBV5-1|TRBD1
TGCGCCAGCAGCCCCGGACAGGGGGCGGGGGAGCAGTACTTC
CASSPGQGAGEQYF
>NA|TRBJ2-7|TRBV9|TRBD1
TGTGCCAGCAGCGCGACAGGGGCTGCCTACGAGCAGTACTTC
CASSATGAAYEQYF
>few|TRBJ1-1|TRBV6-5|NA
TGTGCCAGCAGTTACGGACAGAACACTGAAGCTTTCTTT
CASSYGQNTEAFF
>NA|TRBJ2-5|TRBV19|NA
TGTGCCAGTAGTCCAAGGTCAGGTAAAGAGACCCAGTACTTC
CASSPRSGKETQYF